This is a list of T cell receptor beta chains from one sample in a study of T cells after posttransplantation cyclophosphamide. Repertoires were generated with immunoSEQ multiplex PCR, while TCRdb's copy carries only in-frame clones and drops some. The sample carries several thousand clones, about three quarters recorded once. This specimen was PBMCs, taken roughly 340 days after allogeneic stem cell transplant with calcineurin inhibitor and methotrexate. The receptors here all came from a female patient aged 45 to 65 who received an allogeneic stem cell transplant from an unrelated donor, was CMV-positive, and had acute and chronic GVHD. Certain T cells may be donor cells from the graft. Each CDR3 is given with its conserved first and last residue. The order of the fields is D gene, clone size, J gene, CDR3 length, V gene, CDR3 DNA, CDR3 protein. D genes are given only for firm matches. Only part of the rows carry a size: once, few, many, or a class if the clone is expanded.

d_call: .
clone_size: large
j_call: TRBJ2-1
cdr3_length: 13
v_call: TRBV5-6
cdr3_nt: TGTGCCAGCATCAATTTGGGGGGTTTTGAGCAGTTCTTC
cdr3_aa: CASINLGGFEQFF

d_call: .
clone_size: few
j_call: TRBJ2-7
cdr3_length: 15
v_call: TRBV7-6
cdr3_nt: TGTGCCAGCAGCCCTCAGGTTGGGGCCCAATACGAGCAGTACTTC
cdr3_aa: CASSPQVGAQYEQYF

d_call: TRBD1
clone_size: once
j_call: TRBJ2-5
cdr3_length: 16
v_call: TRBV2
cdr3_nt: TGTGCCAGCAGTGGCAGGGGGCGATTGTACCAAGAGACCCAGTACTTC
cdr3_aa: CASSGRGRLYQETQYF

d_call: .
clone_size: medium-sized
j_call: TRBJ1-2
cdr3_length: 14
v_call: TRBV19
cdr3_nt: TGTGCCAGTAGTATAGGCGGCAGGGGCTATGGCTACACCTTC
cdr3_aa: CASSIGGRGYGYTF

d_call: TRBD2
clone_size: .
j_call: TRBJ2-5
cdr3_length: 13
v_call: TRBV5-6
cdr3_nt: TGTGCCAGCAGCTCGGGACTAAAAGAGACCCAGTACTTC
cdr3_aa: CASSSGLKETQYF

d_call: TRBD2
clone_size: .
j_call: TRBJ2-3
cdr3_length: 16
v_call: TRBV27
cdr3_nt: TGTGCCAGCAGTTTGCTAGCGGGAGGCCTCACAGATACGCAGTATTTT
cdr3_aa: CASSLLAGGLTDTQYF

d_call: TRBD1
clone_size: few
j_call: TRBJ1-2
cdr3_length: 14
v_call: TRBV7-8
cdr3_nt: TGTGCCAGCAGCTTAGCGGGACAGGGATTTGGCTACACCTTC
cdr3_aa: CASSLAGQGFGYTF

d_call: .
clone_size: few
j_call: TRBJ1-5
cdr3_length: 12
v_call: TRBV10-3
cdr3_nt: TGTGCCATCAGTGGCGGGGAGAAGCCCCAGCATTTT
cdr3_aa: CAISGGEKPQHF

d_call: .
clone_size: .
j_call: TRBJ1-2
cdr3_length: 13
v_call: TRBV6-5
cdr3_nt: TGTGCCAGCAGACCAGGACAGTCTCGAGGCTACACCTTC
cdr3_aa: CASRPGQSRGYTF

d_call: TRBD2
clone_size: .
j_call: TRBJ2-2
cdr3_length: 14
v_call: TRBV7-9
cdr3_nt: TGTGCCACACAGCCGGGGGGGCGTACCGGGGAGCTGTTTTTT
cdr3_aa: CATQPGGRTGELFF

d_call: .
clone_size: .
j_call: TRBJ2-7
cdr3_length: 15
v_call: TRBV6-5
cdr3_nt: TGTGCCAGCAGAGCCCCCGGGTCCCCACGGGGCGAGCAGTACTTC
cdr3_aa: CASRAPGSPRGEQYF

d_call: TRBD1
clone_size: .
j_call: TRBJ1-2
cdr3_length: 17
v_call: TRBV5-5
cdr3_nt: TGTGCCAGCAGCTCGTCTCGGGGGCAGGGGGCTGTGTTCGGCTACACCTTC
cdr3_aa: CASSSSRGQGAVFGYTF

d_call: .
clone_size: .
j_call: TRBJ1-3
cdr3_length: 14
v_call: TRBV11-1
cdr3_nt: TGTGCCAGCAGCTCGCAAGAAACAGGAAACACCATATATTTT
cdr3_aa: CASSSQETGNTIYF

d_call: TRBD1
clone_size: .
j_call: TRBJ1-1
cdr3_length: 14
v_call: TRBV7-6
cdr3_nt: TGTGCCAGCAGCGGAGACAGGGGGAACACTGAAGCTTTCTTT
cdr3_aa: CASSGDRGNTEAFF

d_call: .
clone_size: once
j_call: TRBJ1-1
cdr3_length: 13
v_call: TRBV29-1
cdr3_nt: TGCAGCGTTGCATTGCAGGGTCTCACTGAAGCTTTCTTT
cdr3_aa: CSVALQGLTEAFF

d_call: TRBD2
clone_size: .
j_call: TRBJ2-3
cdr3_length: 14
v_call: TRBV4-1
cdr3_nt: TGCGCCAGCAGCAAGCGGGAGGGCACAGATACGCAGTATTTT
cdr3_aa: CASSKREGTDTQYF

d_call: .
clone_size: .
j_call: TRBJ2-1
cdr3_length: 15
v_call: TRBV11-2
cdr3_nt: TGTGCCAGCAGCTCGCACTTGACTCTAGCAATAGGGCAGTTCTTC
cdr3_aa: CASSSHLTLAIGQFF

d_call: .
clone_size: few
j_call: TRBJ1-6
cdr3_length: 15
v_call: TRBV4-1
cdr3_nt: TGCGCCAGCAGCAACAGAAAAGGGGAGGCTTCACCCCTCCACTTT
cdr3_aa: CASSNRKGEASPLHF

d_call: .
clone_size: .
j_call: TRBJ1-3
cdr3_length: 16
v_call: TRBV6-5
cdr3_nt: TGTGCCAGCAGTTACGGACAGTCTTTCTCTGGAAACACCATATATTTT
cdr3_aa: CASSYGQSFSGNTIYF

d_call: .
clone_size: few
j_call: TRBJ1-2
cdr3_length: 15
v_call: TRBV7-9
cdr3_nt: TGTGCCAGCAGCTTAGGGGTAGGGGCAGGGGACACCTACACCTTC
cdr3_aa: CASSLGVGAGDTYTF

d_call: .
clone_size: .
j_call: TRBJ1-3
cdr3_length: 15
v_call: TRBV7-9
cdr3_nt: TGTGCCAGCAGCTTAATGGCGGTCTCTGGAAACACCATATATTTT
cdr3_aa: CASSLMAVSGNTIYF

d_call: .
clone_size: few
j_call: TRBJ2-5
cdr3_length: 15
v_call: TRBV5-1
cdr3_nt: TGCGCCAGCAGCTTGAGCGGGCAGGGAGTAGAGACCCAGTACTTC
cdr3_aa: CASSLSGQGVETQYF

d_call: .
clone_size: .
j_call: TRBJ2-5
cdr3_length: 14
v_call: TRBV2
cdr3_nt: TGTGCCAGTGGACAGTCAAGCACTCAAGAGACCCAGTACTTC
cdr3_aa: CASGQSSTQETQYF

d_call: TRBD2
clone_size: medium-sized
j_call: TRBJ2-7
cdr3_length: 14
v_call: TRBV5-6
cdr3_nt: TGTGCCAGCAGCCTAGCGGACCGACCGTACGAGCAGTACTTC
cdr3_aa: CASSLADRPYEQYF

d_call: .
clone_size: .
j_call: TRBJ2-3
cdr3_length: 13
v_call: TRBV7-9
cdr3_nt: TGTGCCAGCAGCATGAGCCTCACAGATACGCAGTATTTT
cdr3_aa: CASSMSLTDTQYF

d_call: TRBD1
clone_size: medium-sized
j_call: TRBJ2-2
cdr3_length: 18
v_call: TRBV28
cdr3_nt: TGTGCCAGCAGTTTATTTATGACCGGGACAGGGGGACCCGGGGAGCTGTTTTTT
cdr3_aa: CASSLFMTGTGGPGELFF

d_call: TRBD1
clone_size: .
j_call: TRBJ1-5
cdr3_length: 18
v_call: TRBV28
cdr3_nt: TGTGCCAGCAGTTTGCGTGGGACAGTAATCTTGGTAGATCAGCCCCAGCATTTT
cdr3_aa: CASSLRGTVILVDQPQHF

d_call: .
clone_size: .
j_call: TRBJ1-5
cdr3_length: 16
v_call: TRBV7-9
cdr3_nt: TGTGCCAGCAGCCCAGGGGAAGGGTATAGCAATCAGCCCCAGCATTTT
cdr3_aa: CASSPGEGYSNQPQHF

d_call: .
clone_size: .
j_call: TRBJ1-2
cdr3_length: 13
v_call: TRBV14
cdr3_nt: TGTGCCAGCAGCGCAACAGGGTACTATGGCTACACCTTC
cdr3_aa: CASSATGYYGYTF

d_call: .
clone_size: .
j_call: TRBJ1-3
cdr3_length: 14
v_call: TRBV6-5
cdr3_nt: TGTGCCAGCAGCAGGGGAGCCGGTGGAAACACCATATATTTT
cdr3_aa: CASSRGAGGNTIYF

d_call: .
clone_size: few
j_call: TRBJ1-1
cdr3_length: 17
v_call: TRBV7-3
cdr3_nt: TGCGCCAGCAGCCAAGATTTTTCAACAGGGTCGAACACTGAAGCTTTCTTT
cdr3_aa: CASSQDFSTGSNTEAFF

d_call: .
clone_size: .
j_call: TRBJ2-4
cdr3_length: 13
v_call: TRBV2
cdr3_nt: TGTGCCAGCGGGGCGGCGGGATTAAACATTCAGTACTTC
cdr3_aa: CASGAAGLNIQYF

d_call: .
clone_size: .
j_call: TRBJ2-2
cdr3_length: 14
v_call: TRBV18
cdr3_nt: TGTGCCAGCTCACCATCCAGTTCCACCGGGGAGCTGTTTTTT
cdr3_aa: CASSPSSSTGELFF

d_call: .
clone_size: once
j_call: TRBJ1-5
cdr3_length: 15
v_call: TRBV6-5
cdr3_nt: TGTGCCAGCAGTTCCCTGACAGATAGCAATCAGCCCCAGCATTTT
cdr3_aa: CASSSLTDSNQPQHF

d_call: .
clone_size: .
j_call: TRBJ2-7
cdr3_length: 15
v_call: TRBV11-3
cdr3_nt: TGTGCCAGCAGCCCAGAGGGAGTCGCCGTGGCCGAGCAGTACTTC
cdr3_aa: CASSPEGVAVAEQYF

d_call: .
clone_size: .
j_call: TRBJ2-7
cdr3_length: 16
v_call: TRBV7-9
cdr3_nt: TGTGCCAGCATGTATGACCCCCCGACAGGAGGCTACGAGCAGTACTTC
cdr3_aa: CASMYDPPTGGYEQYF

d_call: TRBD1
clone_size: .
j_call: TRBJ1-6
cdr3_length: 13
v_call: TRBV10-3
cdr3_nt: TGTGCCATCAGGGGACAGGTTGATTCACCCCTCCACTTT
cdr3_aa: CAIRGQVDSPLHF

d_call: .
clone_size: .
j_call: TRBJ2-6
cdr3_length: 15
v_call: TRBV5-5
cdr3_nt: TGTGCCAGCAGCTTGCGGGTCATCCAGGCCAACGTCCTGACTTTC
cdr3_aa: CASSLRVIQANVLTF

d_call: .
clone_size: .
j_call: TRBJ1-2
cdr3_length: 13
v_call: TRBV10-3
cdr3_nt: TGTGCCATCAGTGAGGGGGGGACTCCCGGCTACACCTTC
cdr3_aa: CAISEGGTPGYTF

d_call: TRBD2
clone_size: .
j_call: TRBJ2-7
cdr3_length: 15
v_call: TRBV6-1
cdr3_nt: TGTGCCAGCAGTGAGGGGGGACTAGCGCCCTACGAGCAGTACTTC
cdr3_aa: CASSEGGLAPYEQYF

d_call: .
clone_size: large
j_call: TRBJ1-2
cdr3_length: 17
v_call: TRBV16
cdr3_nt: TGTGCCAGCAGCCAATCGGATCTCGGGGGGTCTGGCTATGGCTACACCTTC
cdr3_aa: CASSQSDLGGSGYGYTF

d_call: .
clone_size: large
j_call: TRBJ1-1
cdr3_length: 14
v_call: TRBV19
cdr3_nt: TGTGCCAGTAGTCCCTCCGGGACAAACACTGAAGCTTTCTTT
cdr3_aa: CASSPSGTNTEAFF

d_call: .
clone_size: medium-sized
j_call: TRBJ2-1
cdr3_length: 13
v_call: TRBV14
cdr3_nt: TGTGCCAGCAGCCAAGGACTGGGCCGGGGGCAGTTCTTC
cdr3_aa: CASSQGLGRGQFF

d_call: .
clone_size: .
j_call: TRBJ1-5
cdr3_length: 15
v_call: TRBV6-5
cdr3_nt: TGTGCCAGCAGTTACTCGGTAACAAGCAATCAGCCCCAGCATTTT
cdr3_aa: CASSYSVTSNQPQHF

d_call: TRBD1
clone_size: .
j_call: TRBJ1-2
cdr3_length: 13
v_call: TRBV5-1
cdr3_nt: TGCGCCAGCAGGGAGGGACAGAACTATGGCTACACCTTC
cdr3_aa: CASREGQNYGYTF

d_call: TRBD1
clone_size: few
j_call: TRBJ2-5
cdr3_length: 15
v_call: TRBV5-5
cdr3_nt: TGTGCCAGCAGCCACCGGGACAGGGGGCAGAAGACCCAGTACTTC
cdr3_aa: CASSHRDRGQKTQYF

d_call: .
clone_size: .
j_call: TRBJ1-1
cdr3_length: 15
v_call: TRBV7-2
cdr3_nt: TGTGCCAGCAGCTTACTGACCGGGTTATTCACTGAAGCTTTCTTT
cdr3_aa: CASSLLTGLFTEAFF

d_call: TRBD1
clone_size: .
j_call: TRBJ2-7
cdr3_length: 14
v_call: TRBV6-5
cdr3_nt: TGTGCCAGCAGACTTGGACAGGGAGCCTACGAGCAGTACTTC
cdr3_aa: CASRLGQGAYEQYF

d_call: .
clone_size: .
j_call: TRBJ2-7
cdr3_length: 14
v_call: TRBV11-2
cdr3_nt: TGTGCCAGCAGCCCCCTGGGGGGATCGACTGAGCAGTACTTC
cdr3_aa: CASSPLGGSTEQYF

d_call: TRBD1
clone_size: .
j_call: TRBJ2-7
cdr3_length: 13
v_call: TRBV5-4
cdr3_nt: TGTGCCAGCAGCAAGACAGGGTTCTACGAGCAGTACTTC
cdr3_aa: CASSKTGFYEQYF

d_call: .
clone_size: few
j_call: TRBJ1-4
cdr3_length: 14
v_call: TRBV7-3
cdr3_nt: TGTGCCAGCAGCCCTACAGGGATCGGGGAAAAACTGTTTTTT
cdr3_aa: CASSPTGIGEKLFF

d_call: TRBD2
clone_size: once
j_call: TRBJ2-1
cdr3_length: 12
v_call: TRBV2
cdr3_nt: TGTGCCAGCAGCGTCGCGGGGGGGCGGCAGTTCTTC
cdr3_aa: CASSVAGGRQFF

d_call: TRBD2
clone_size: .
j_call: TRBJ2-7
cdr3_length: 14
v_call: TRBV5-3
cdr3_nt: TGTGCCAGCAGCCTAGCGGACCGACCGTACGAGCAGTACTTC
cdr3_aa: CASSLADRPYEQYF

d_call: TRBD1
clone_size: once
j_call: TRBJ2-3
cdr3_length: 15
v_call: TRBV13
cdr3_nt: TGTGCCAGCAGCTCAAGACAGGGTTGGACAGATACGCAGTATTTT
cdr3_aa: CASSSRQGWTDTQYF

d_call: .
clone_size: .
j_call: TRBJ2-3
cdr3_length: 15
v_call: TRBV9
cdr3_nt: TGTGCCAGCAGCGTAGGGAGGGTTAGCACAGATACGCAGTATTTT
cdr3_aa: CASSVGRVSTDTQYF